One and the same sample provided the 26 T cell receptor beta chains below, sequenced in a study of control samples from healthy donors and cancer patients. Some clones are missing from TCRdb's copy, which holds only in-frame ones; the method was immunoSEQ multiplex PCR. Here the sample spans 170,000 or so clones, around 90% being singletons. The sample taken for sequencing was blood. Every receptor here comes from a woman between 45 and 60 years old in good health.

In DNA, the CDR3 is TGTGCCAGCAGCTTCTTGAGTCCCGGGACAGATGATTATGGCTACACCTTC. It codes for CASSFLSPGTDDYGYTF. This sequence joins TRBV7-9 and TRBJ1-2; TRBD1 aligns across 7 bases. The germline V gene encodes CDR1 SEHNR and CDR2 FQNEAQ (reference sequence). This CDR3 is built from 17 residues. Trimming took 3 bases from V and 5 from J; bases not matched to a gene: 15.

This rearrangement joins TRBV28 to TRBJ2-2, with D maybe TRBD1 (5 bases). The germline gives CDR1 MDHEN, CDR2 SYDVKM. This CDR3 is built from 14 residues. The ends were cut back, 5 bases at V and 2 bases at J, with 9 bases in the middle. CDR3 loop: CASSDSLNTGELFF. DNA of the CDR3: TGTGCCAGCAGTGACAGCCTTAACACCGGGGAGCTGTTTTTT. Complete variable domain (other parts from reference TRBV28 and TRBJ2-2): DVKVTQSSRYLVKRTGEKVFLECVQDMDHENMFWYRQDPGLGLRLIYFSYDVKMKEKGDIPEGYSVSREKKERFSLILESASTNQTSMYLCASSDSLNTGELFFGEGSRLTVL.

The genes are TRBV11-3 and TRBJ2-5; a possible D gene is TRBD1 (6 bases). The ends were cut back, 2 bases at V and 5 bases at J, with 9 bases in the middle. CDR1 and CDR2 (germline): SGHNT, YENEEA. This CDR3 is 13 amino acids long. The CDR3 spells CASSLFQGETQYF. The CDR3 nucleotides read TGTGCCAGCAGCTTATTCCAGGGGGAGACCCAGTACTTC.

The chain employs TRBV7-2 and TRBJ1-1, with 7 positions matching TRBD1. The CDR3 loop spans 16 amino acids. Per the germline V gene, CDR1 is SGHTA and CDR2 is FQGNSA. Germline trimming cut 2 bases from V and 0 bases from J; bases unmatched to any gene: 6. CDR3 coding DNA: TGTGCCAGCAGCTTAATATGGGACAGCCTGAACACTGAAGCTTTCTTT. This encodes CASSLIWDSLNTEAFF.

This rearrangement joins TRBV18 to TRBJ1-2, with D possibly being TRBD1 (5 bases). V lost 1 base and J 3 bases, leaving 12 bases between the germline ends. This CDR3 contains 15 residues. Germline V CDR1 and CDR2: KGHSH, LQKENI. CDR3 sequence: CASSPRSGMDYGYTF. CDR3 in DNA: TGTGCCAGCTCACCACGGTCAGGGATGGACTATGGCTACACCTTC.

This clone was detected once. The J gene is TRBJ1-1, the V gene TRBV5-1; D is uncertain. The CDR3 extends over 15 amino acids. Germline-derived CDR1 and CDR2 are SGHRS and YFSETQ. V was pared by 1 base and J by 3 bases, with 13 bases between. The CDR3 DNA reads TGCGCCAGCAGCTTGTCGGGCTCACGGGACACTGAAGCTTTCTTT. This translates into CASSLSGSRDTEAFF.

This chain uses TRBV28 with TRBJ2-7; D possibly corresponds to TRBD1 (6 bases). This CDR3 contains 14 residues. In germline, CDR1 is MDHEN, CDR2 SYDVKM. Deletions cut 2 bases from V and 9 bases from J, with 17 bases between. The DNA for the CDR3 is TGTGCCAGCAGTTTAACAGGGAGCCCTCTGAGGCAGTACTTC. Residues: CASSLTGSPLRQYF.

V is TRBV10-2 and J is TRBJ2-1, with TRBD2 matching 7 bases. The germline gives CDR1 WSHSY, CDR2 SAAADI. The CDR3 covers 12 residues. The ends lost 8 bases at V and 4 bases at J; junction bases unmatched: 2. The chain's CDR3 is CASLSGYNEQFF. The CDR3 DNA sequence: TGCGCCAGCCTTAGCGGGTACAATGAGCAGTTCTTC.

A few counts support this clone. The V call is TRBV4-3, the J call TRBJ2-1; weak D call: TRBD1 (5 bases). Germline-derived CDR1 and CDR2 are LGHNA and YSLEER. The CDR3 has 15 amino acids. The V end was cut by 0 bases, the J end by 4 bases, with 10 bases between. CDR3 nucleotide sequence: TGCGCCAGCAGCCAAGATCGGCCAGGGTACAATGAGCAGTTCTTC. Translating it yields CASSQDRPGYNEQFF.

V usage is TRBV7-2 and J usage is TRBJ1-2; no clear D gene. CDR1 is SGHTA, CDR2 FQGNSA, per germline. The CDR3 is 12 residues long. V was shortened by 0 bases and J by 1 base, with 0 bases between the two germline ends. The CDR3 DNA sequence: TGTGCCAGCAGCTTAGCTAACTATGGCTACACCTTC. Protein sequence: CASSLANYGYTF.

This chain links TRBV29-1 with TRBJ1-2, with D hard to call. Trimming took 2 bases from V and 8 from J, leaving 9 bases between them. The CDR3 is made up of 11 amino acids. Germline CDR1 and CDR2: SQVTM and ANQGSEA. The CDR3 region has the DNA TGCAGCGTTGAAATAGGGTACGGCTACACCTTC. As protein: CSVEIGYGYTF. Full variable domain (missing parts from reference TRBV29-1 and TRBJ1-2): SAVISQKPSRDICQRGTSLTIQCQVDSQVTMMFWYRQQPGQSLTLIATANQGSEATYESGFVIDKFPISRPNLTFSTLTVSNMSPEDSSIYLCSVEIGYGYTFGSGTRLTVV.

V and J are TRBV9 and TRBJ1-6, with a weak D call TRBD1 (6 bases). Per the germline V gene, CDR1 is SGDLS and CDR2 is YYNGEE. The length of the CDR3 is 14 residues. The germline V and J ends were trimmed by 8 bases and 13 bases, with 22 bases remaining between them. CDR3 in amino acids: CASERGPNSYPLHF. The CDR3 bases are TGTGCCAGTGAGCGGGGGCCCAATTCATACCCCCTCCACTTT. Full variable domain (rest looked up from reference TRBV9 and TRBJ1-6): DSGVTQTPKHLITATGQRVTLRCSPRSGDLSVYWYQQSLDQGLQFLIQYYNGEERAKGNILERFSAQQFPDLHSELNLSSLELGDSALYFCASERGPNSYPLHFGNGTRLTVT.

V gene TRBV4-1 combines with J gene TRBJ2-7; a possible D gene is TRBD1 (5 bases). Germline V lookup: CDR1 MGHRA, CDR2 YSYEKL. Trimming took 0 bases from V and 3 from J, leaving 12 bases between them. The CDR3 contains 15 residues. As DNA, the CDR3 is TGCGCCAGCAGCCAAGATCCAGGGAAGGGCTACGAGCAGTACTTC. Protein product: CASSQDPGKGYEQYF.

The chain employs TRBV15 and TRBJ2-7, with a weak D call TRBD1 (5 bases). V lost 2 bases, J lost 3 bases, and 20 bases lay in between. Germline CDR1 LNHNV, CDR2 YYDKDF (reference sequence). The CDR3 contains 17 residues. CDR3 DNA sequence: TGTGCCACCAGCAGATGGAAGGGGCGCACCTATAACTACGAGCAGTACTTC. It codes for CATSRWKGRTYNYEQYF.

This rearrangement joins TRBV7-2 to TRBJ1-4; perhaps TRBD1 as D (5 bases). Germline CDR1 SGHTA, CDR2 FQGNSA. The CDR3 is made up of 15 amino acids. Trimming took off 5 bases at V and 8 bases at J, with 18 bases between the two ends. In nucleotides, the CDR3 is TGTGCCAGCAGCCCCACCCTGGGGACGGGGGAAAAACTGTTTTTT. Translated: CASSPTLGTGEKLFF.

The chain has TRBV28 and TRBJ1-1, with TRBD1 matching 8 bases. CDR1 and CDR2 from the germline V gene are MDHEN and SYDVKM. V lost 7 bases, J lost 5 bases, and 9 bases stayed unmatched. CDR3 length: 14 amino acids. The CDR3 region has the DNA TGTGCCAGCACGGGGCAGGGGGCAGGGACTGAAGCTTTCTTT. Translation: CASTGQGAGTEAFF.

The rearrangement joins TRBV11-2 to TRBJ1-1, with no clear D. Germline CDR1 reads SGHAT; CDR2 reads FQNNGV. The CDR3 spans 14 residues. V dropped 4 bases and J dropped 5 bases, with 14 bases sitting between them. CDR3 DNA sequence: TGTGCCAGCAGCTATGGGTTGGTGAGGACTGAAGCTTTCTTT. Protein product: CASSYGLVRTEAFF.

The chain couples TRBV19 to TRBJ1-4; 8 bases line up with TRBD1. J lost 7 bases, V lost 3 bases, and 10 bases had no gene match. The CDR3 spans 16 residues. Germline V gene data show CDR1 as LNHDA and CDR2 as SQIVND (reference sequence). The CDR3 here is CASSIGQGAGGEKLFF. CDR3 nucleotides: TGTGCCAGTAGTATTGGACAGGGTGCGGGAGGTGAAAAACTGTTTTTT.

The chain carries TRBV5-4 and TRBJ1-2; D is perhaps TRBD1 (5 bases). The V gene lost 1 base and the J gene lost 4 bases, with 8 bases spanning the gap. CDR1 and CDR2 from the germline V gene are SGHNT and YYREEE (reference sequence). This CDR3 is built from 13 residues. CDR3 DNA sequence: TGTGCCAGCAGCTTGCCCGGGGCCTATGGCTACACCTTC. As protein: CASSLPGAYGYTF.

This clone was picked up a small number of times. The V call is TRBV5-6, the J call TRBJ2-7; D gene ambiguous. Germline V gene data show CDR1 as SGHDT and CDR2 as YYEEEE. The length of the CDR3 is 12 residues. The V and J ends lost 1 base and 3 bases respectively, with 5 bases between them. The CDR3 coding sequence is TGTGCCAGCAGCTTGACGCTCTACGAGCAGTACTTC. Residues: CASSLTLYEQYF.

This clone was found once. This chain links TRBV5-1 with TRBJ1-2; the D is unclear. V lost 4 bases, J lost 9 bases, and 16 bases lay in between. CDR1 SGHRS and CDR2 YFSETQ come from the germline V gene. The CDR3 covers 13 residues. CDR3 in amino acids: CASSPDPGVSYTF. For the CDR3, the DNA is TGCGCCAGCAGCCCCGACCCCGGTGTAAGCTACACCTTC.

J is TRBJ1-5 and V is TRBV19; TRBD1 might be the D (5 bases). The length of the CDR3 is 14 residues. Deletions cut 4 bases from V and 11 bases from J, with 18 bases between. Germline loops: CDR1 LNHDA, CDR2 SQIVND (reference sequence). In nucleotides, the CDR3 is TGTGCCAGTAGTACCCAGGACATGTCTGGGACCCAGCATTTT. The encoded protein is CASSTQDMSGTQHF.

This chain's CDR3 is CASSLNFGGPPQEQYF. The CDR3 DNA sequence: TGTGCCAGCAGCTTAAACTTCGGGGGCCCGCCGCAGGAGCAGTACTTC. The chain combines TRBV7-3 with TRBJ2-7, with D tentatively TRBD1 or TRBD2 (6 bases each). CDR3 length: 16 residues. Germline CDR1 reads SGHTA; CDR2 reads FQGTGA. Deletions cut 1 base from V and 7 bases from J, with 20 bases between.

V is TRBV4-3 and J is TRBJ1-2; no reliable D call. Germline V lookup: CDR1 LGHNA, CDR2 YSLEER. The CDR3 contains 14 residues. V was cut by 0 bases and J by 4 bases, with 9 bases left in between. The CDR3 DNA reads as TGCGCCAGCAGCCAAGAGGCCAGTCCCTATGGCTACACCTTC. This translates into CASSQEASPYGYTF.

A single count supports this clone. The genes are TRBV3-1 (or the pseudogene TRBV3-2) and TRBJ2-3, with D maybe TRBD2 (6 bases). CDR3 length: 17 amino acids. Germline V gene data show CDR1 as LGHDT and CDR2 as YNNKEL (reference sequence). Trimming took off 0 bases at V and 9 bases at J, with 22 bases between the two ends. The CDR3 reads CASSQDLSGYFQETQYF. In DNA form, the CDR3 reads TGTGCCAGCAGCCAAGACCTTAGCGGCTACTTTCAGGAGACGCAGTATTTT.

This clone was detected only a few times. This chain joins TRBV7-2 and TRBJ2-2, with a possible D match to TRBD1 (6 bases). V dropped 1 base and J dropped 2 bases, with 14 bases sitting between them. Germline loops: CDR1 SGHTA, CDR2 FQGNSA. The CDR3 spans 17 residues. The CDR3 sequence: CASSLDPTGANTGELFF. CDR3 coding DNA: TGTGCCAGCAGCTTAGATCCGACAGGAGCCAACACCGGGGAGCTGTTTTTT.